The 5 T cell receptor beta chains in this list originate from one sample, sequenced in a study of blood T cell repertoires in COVID-19. Method: immunoSEQ multiplex PCR; TCRdb's copy keeps in-frame clones and lacks some. The table records roughly 280,000 clones, 85% to 90% of them present only once. Sequenced: PBMCs or T cells enriched from blood (not recorded which). The receptor source for this set is a woman aged 60-75 years who had recovered from COVID-19.

The chain has TRBV6-5 and TRBJ2-7; perhaps TRBD2 as D (5 bases). Germline V gives CDR1 MNHEY, CDR2 SVGAGI. Trimming left V 2 bases short and J 3 bases short, with 14 bases between. This CDR3 spans 15 amino acids. CDR3 sequence reads: CASSYTKVGGYEQYF. The CDR3 DNA follows: TGTGCCAGCAGTTACACGAAAGTAGGAGGCTACGAGCAGTACTTC.

As for this clone: Other nucleotide sequences in the sample specify the same CDR3. The chain is built from TRBV29-1 and TRBJ2-7, with 8 positions matching TRBD2. The CDR3 is 12 residues long. The germline gives CDR1 SQVTM, CDR2 ANQGSEA. After removal of 5 bases from V and 3 bases from J, the junction contained 3 bases not matched to a gene. CDR3 nucleotide sequence: TGCAGCGTTTCCGGGGGGGGCTACGAGCAGTACTTC. Its translation: CSVSGGGYEQYF.

The chain has TRBV2 and TRBJ1-2; 8 bases line up with TRBD1. With 6 bases clipped from V and 3 bases from J, the junction kept 3 bases outside the gene matches. The germline V gene encodes CDR1 SNHLY and CDR2 FYNNEI. The CDR3 covers 13 residues. The CDR3 sequence is CASRAGQDYGYTF. CDR3 in DNA: TGTGCCAGCAGAGCGGGACAGGACTATGGCTACACCTTC.

The CDR3 here is CASSPTRSGKNNEQFF. The CDR3 bases are TGTGCCAGCAGCCCAACGCGAAGCGGGAAAAACAATGAGCAGTTCTTC. J is TRBJ2-1 and V is TRBV7-9, with 7 bases identical to TRBD2. CDR1 is SEHNR and CDR2 is FQNEAQ in the germline V gene (reference sequence). After removal of 5 bases from V and 5 bases from J, the junction contained 12 bases not matched to a gene. This CDR3 has 16 amino acids.

V is TRBV30 and J is TRBJ2-1; 14 bases map to TRBD2. This CDR3 spans 16 amino acids. Looked up from germline, CDR1 is GTSNPN and CDR2 is SVGIG (reference sequence). V gave up 3 bases and J gave up 9 bases; unmatched junction bases: 10. This CDR3 reads CAWRLPGLAGVVEQFF. The CDR3 bases are TGTGCCTGGAGGCTCCCGGGACTAGCGGGGGTTGTTGAGCAGTTCTTC.